Listed below are T cell receptor beta chains from one sample, sequenced in a study of identical twins. TCRdb reprocessed the 5' RACE reads with MiXCR, giving one entry per CDR3 protein. The sample has under 500,000 distinct CDR3 sequences, approximately 15% seen once. The same specimen was also included in a second study, on yellow fever vaccine responses in identical twins.

The sample was CD4+ T cells sorted from blood. These receptors were collected from a woman in her late teens or twenties in good health. Both conserved end residues are part of each CDR3. Each record gives: V gene, clone size, J gene, D gene, CDR3 DNA, CDR3 protein. D genes are given only for firm matches. Not every row has a clone size; where given, it reads once, few, many or a size class.

TRBV2	few	TRBJ2-2	.	TGTGCCAGCAGTGTGATTCAGGGGACCGGGGAGCTGTTTTTT	CASSVIQGTGELFF
TRBV5-1	few	TRBJ2-7	.	TGCGCCAGCAGCCCCCAGTCGGGGGAGAAAGCTTCTATCTACTTC	CASSPQSGEKASIYF
TRBV24-1	.	TRBJ2-1	.	TGTGCCACCAGTGAACCTGTGTCCGAGAGGAATGAGCAGTTCTTC	CATSEPVSERNEQFF
TRBV18	few	TRBJ2-1	TRBD2	TGTGCCAGCTCACCTGCCGGGACTAGTCAAAATGAGCAGTTCTTC	CASSPAGTSQNEQFF
TRBV25-1	few	TRBJ2-5	.	TGTGCCAGCAGTGGGGTGAGGGCCCAGTACTTC	CASSGVRAQYF
TRBV12-3/TRBV12-4	many	TRBJ1-1	.	TGTGCCAGCAGTCCGGGGACCCGGCAGGCTTTCTTT	CASSPGTRQAFF
TRBV29-1	many	TRBJ2-1	TRBD2	TGCAGCGTTGTCGGGGGACTAGCGGGATACAATGAGCAGTTCTTC	CSVVGGLAGYNEQFF
TRBV25-1	few	TRBJ2-3	TRBD1	TGTGCCTCGGGCCAACAGGGGTTGCACACAGATACGCAGTATTTT	CASGQQGLHTDTQYF
TRBV4-3	.	TRBJ1-3	.	TGCGCCAGCAGCCAAGATCCGGCCAACACCATATATTTT	CASSQDPANTIYF
TRBV9	.	TRBJ2-1	.	TGTGCCAGCAGCGTAGGAACAGGGATTACCTACAATGAGCAGTTCTTC	CASSVGTGITYNEQFF
TRBV3-1	.	TRBJ1-1	.	TGTGCCAGCAGCCAAGTCAATCAGTTACCGGCTTTCTTT	CASSQVNQLPAFF
TRBV4-1	many	TRBJ1-5	.	TGCGCCAGCAGCCAAGATATCAACCAGCCCCAGCATTTT	CASSQDINQPQHF
TRBV4-2	.	TRBJ2-7	TRBD2	TGTGCCAGCAGCCAGGAGACTAGCGGGAGACGGAACGAGCAGTACTTC	CASSQETSGRRNEQYF
TRBV6-2/TRBV6-3	.	TRBJ2-7	.	TGTGCCAGCAGTTACTCGAATTGGAGCGGCGAGCAGTACTTC	CASSYSNWSGEQYF
TRBV11-2	few	TRBJ2-1	TRBD2	TGTGCCAGCGGGGTAGCGGGAGGTTATGAGCAGTTCTTC	CASGVAGGYEQFF
TRBV3-1	many	TRBJ2-3	.	TGCGCCAGCAGCTTGGGGCAGTCTAGCACAGATACGCAGTATTTT	CASSLGQSSTDTQYF
TRBV2	few	TRBJ2-1	.	TGTGCCAGCAGTTATAGTTTGAACTACAATGAGCAGTTCTTC	CASSYSLNYNEQFF
TRBV5-1	.	TRBJ2-3	.	TGCGCCAGCAGCTTGGAAGGGCTAGCAGATACGCAGTATTTT	CASSLEGLADTQYF
TRBV12-3/TRBV12-4	many	TRBJ2-1	.	TGTGCCAGCAGTTTAGTCGACGGGAATGAGCAGTTCTTC	CASSLVDGNEQFF
TRBV7-2	few	TRBJ2-1	TRBD2	TGTGCCAGCAGCTTAATCGCGGGGGGGATCTACAATGAGCAGTTCTTC	CASSLIAGGIYNEQFF
TRBV5-1	few	TRBJ2-7	.	TGCGCCAGCAGCTTGGGCGGATCTGTCTACGAGCAGTACTTC	CASSLGGSVYEQYF
TRBV29-1	few	TRBJ2-1	.	TGCAGCGTTGTTCAGGGAGGGGGTTACAATGAGCAGTTCTTC	CSVVQGGGYNEQFF
TRBV29-1	few	TRBJ1-3	.	TGCAGCGTTGAAAGGACGTCCCTAGCTGGAAACACCATATATTTT	CSVERTSLAGNTIYF
TRBV28	.	TRBJ2-3	TRBD2	TGTGCCAGCAGTCCCAGCGGGGGAATAGATACGCAGTATTTT	CASSPSGGIDTQYF
TRBV5-1	few	TRBJ2-5	.	TGCGCCAGCAGCTTTGATCGGAGCGAGACCCAGTACTTC	CASSFDRSETQYF
TRBV9	.	TRBJ2-6	.	TGTGCCAGCAGCGTAGGAAAGGATATCTCTGGGGCCAACGTCCTGACTTTC	CASSVGKDISGANVLTF
TRBV5-1	.	TRBJ2-5	.	TGCGCCAGCAGCTACCGGACGGTGCAAGAGACCCAGTACTTC	CASSYRTVQETQYF
TRBV7-8	many	TRBJ2-3	TRBD1	TGTGCCAGCAGCTTAATGGGACAGGGCACAGATACGCAGTATTTT	CASSLMGQGTDTQYF
TRBV29-1	few	TRBJ2-1	TRBD1	TGCAGCGTTGACCCCAGGGGGCCGGTTGATGAGCAGTTCTTC	CSVDPRGPVDEQFF
TRBV5-1	many	TRBJ2-1	TRBD1	TGCGCCAGCAGCCTAACGGGACAGGCTTACAATGAGCAGTTCTTC	CASSLTGQAYNEQFF
TRBV30	.	TRBJ2-5	.	TGTGCCTGGAGTGACTTCGCGAAGACCCAGTACTTC	CAWSDFAKTQYF
TRBV7-2	few	TRBJ2-1	.	TGTGCCAGCACCCAAACCCAACATGAGCAGTTCTTC	CASTQTQHEQFF
TRBV5-1	.	TRBJ2-2	.	TGCGCCAGCAGCAATACCGGGAACCCGAACACCGGGGAGCTGTTTTTT	CASSNTGNPNTGELFF
TRBV29-1	few	TRBJ2-3	.	TGCAGCGGGTCTTCAGCTTTGGGCACAGATACGCAGTATTTT	CSGSSALGTDTQYF
TRBV24-1	.	TRBJ2-5	.	TGTGCCACCAGTGACCCCCCGGGCCCGGTAGGGGAGACCCAGTACTTC	CATSDPPGPVGETQYF
TRBV29-1	many	TRBJ2-2	.	TGCAGCGTTGGAGGCGGGGCGGGCACCGGGGAGCTGTTTTTT	CSVGGGAGTGELFF
TRBV7-9	.	TRBJ1-1	.	TGTGCCAGCAGCTTTGTTTCAGGGGTGAACACTGAAGCTTTCTTT	CASSFVSGVNTEAFF
TRBV7-2	many	TRBJ1-2	.	TGTGCCAGCAGCTTAGCGCTAACGGCGTCCTATGGCTACACCTTC	CASSLALTASYGYTF
TRBV24-1	.	TRBJ2-7	.	TGTGCCACCAGCCACAGGACCCAGGGTTCCTACGAGCAGTACTTC	CATSHRTQGSYEQYF
TRBV5-1	few	TRBJ2-7	.	TGCGCCAGCAGCTTGTTAGGGAACTACGAGCAGTACTTC	CASSLLGNYEQYF
TRBV6-5	few	TRBJ1-1	.	TGTGCCAGCAGTTTCTTGAGGATGGGGAACACTGAAGCTTTCTTT	CASSFLRMGNTEAFF
TRBV5-1	.	TRBJ2-7	.	TGCGCCAGCAGCTTGGGGGGGAGGAGCTCCTACGAGCAGTACTTC	CASSLGGRSSYEQYF
TRBV29-1	.	TRBJ1-1	.	TGCAGCGTTGAAGGGCAGACCATGAACACTGAAGCTTTCTTT	CSVEGQTMNTEAFF
TRBV20-1	few	TRBJ2-1	.	TGCAGTGCTAGAGATTTACATGGAAACAATGAGCAGTTCTTC	CSARDLHGNNEQFF
TRBV5-4	.	TRBJ2-7	.	TGTGCCAGCAGCTGGACGGGGTCGGGGGCCGGGGAGCAGTACTTC	CASSWTGSGAGEQYF
TRBV15	few	TRBJ2-5	.	TGTGCCACCAGCAGAGACCCAAGTCGGGGGGAGACCCAGTACTTC	CATSRDPSRGETQYF
TRBV28	few	TRBJ2-6	.	TGTGCCAGCAGTCCTTTTGCTCTCCCTGGGGCCAACGTCCTGACTTTC	CASSPFALPGANVLTF
TRBV3-1	few	TRBJ2-1	TRBD2	TGTGCCAGCAGCGCCACTTTGCTAGCGGGGGAAAGGAATGAGCAGTTCTTC	CASSATLLAGERNEQFF
TRBV6-6	few	TRBJ1-1	.	TGTGCCAGCAGCGGGTCGTCATACACTGAAGCTTTCTTT	CASSGSSYTEAFF
TRBV20-1	.	TRBJ2-3	.	TGCAGTGCTAGAGGAGAAGTGGATACGCAGTATTTT	CSARGEVDTQYF
TRBV6-4	.	TRBJ2-1	.	TGTGCCAGCAGTCCTTATCGCTCCTACAATGAGCAGTTCTTC	CASSPYRSYNEQFF
TRBV6-2/TRBV6-3	many	TRBJ2-1	.	TGTGCCACCGAAAGCTGGGGTCTTGAGCAGTTCTTC	CATESWGLEQFF
TRBV7-9	few	TRBJ2-5	.	TGTGCCACCCAACTTAGTCCCGGGCTCCAATTAAACTTC	CATQLSPGLQLNF
TRBV11-2	few	TRBJ1-5	.	TGTGCCAGCAGCCCCGAGGGGACCAATCAGCCCCAGCATTTT	CASSPEGTNQPQHF
TRBV5-1	many	TRBJ1-1	TRBD1	TGCGCCAGCAGCCCGGTAGGACAGGGGATGAACACTGAAGCTTTCTTT	CASSPVGQGMNTEAFF
TRBV5-1	.	TRBJ2-6	.	TGCGCCAGCAGCTTGGAGGCAGGAGGGGCCAACGTCCTGACTTTC	CASSLEAGGANVLTF
TRBV4-3	.	TRBJ2-1	TRBD2	TGCGCCAGCAGCCAAGGGCGACTAGCGAACGAGCAGTTCTTC	CASSQGRLANEQFF
TRBV11-2	.	TRBJ2-1	.	TGTGCCAGCAGCTTAACCATCGGCCCAGGTCCCTACAATGAGCAGTTCTTC	CASSLTIGPGPYNEQFF
TRBV19	few	TRBJ2-7	.	TGTGCCAGTAGCGGGACGGACTACGAGCAGTACTTC	CASSGTDYEQYF